This TCR beta chain emerged from a study of OX40 agonist ivuxolimab in advanced cancers. Study-wide context: Hepatocellular carcinoma, melanoma, renal cell or head and neck cancer occurred in dose-escalation patients. The study's findings and limits: Individuals who were partial responders at 0.1-3.0 mg/kg had clonal expansion that ranked among the lowest.

A remark on this clone: Its cognate antigen is unknown.

The protocol was immunoSEQ multiplex PCR, while the TCRdb copy is restricted to in-frame clones and leaves out a portion. This table has fewer than 70,000 clones, approximately 82% appearing once. The CDR3 consists of 14 residues. Trimming stripped 6 bases from V and 8 bases from J, with 14 bases between. From germline, CDR1 is ENHRY and CDR2 SYGVKD. The sample consisted of CD4+ or CD8+ T cells sorted from blood, taken in a trial of the OX40 agonist ivuxolimab. The chain employs TRBV10-3 and TRBJ1-6; D perhaps matches TRBD1 (5 bases). This sequence originates from an adult with an advanced solid tumor such as melanoma, head and neck, liver or kidney cancer. CDR3 residues: CAISQSQGDSPLHF. The CDR3 nucleotides are TGTGCCATCAGCCAGAGCCAGGGAGATTCACCCCTCCACTTT.